The entry below describes one T cell receptor (beta chain). Its antigen has not been determined. No much larger clonotype is one base removed from it; base qualities were not supplied. The library was made by 5' RACE. Sequencer: Illumina HiSeq 2500. A second roughly 7 to 12 cycle PCR used a sample-barcoded 5' primer and a J-beta primer mix. A template-switch 5' adaptor carrying 12 random nucleotides introduced a unique molecular identifier onto each TCR beta cDNA molecule. Each sample yielded at least 3 million CDR3-containing paired-end reads. First-strand cDNA synthesis was performed from all RNA using the Mint cDNA synthesis kit, with priming by a TRBC-specific oligonucleotide. Following uracil-DNA glycosylase treatment, a first 18-cycle PCR with universal primers M1SS and BC2_uni_R was performed on all cDNA. The authors' analysis ran thus. Each sample was normalized by randomly selecting 1 million high-quality reads, each carrying a distinct molecular identifier. Reads sharing molecular identifiers were discarded rather than binned into consensus sequences. CDR3 identification, clonotype clustering and error correction used MiTCR with a Q25 quality threshold and the strictest error-elimination algorithm. Lower-bound total TCR beta diversity was estimated with a nonparametric unseen species model using Euler transformation. In TCRdb, the public reads were trimmed at Q25 with fastp and aligned with MiXCR, with productive beta chains retained. One record per CDR3 amino acid sequence lists the most common genes and DNA. The V and J calls shown here were made by TCRdb, not taken from the authors' results. This sample lists some 1 million distinct CDR3 sequences; 40% to 50% were detected once. The top ten clones comprise under 20% of the sample.

The sample comes from a study of blood T cells in healthy people across ages (dated by TCRdb to between 2015 and 2016). A note on the overall study: In model experiments, template switching captured roughly one uniquely barcoded TCR beta cDNA molecule for every two T cells. Age-related changes in TCR beta repertoire diversity were measured in the study by deep sequencing normalized with unique cDNA molecular identifiers. The donors were divided into four age groups: young (average roughly 17 years), middle-aged (about 40), aged (under 70) and long-lived (around 80). To avoid experimental bias, donors of different ages were distributed randomly across sequencing lanes. Using the same blood draw, the study looked at two additional independent replicas of 1 million unique cDNA reads for two donors, one aged 18 to 29 and the other aged 80 or older.

V and J lose 2 bases and 8 bases, and a span of 16 bases separates them. The germline V gene specifies SGHRS as CDR1 and YFSETQ as CDR2. From cysteine to phenylalanine, the CDR3 is 14 amino acids long. Only the CDR3 DNA stays, 42 bases, in frame from base 1. Overall results and qualifications from the work: Conclusive comparison of naive and antigen-experienced compartments was prevented by the profiling of bulk unsorted PBMCs. The long-lived group showed more naive CD4+ T cells, fewer expanded clones and increased TCR diversity than the aged group, suggesting age selection. A strong correlation was found between observed TCR beta diversity and the percentage of naive T cells measured by flow cytometry. Estimates of total diversity based on one million sequenced T cells were considered lower bounds and underestimates. Because the CMV infection status of the donors was unknown, age-related changes in expanded clonotypes may potentially have been confounded. Observed TCR beta diversity per million T cells fell roughly linearly with age, and a significant reduction was already apparent by age approximately 41.

The approximately 41 donors, aged about 6 to 95 years, were systemically healthy Caucasian individuals from Russia. Each donor gave 8 to 10 milliliters of peripheral blood, collected into EDTA-treated Vacutainer tubes. PBMCs were isolated by Ficoll-Paque density-gradient centrifugation, with at least 7 million obtained per sample. Total RNA was extracted from PBMCs with Trizol reagent, with at least 5.5 micrograms obtained per sample. The percentages of naive CD45RAhigh/CD27high T cells were determined by flow cytometry on a PBMC aliquot from every donor. The specimen sequenced was blood. The sequence links TRBV5-1 to TRBJ1-2; TRBD1 might be the D gene, on 5 matching bases. This clonotype was obtained from a woman aged 60-70 years in good health. This receptor has the CDR3 CASSFGHQEGGYTF. Here is the DNA: TGCGCCAGCAGCTTCGGACACCAAGAAGGGGGCTACACCTTC.